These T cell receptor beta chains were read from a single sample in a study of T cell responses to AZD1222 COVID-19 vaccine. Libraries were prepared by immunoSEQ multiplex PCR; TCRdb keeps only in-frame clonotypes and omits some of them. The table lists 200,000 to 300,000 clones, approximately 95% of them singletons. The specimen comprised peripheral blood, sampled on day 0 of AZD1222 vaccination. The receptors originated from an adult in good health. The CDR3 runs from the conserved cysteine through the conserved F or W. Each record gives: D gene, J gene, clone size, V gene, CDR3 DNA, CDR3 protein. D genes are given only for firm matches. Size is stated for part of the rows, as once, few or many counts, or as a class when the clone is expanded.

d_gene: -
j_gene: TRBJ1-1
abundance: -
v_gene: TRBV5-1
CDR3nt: TGCGCCAGCAGCCCGGGGAGGGCCCAGAGTACTGAAGCTTTCTTT
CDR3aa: CASSPGRAQSTEAFF

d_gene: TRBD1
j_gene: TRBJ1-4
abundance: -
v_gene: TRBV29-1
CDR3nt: TGCAGCGTTACAGGGGAGGGGACTGGGAAACTGTTTTTT
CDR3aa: CSVTGEGTGKLFF

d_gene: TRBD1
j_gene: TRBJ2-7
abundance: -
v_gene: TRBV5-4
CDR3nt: TGTGCCAGCAGCTCGCTGGAAGACAGGGGAATAGCCATCGAGCAGTACTTC
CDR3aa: CASSSLEDRGIAIEQYF

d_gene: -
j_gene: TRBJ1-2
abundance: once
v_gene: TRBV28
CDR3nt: TGTGCCAGCAGTATAACAGAGAACTATGGCTACACCTTC
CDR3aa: CASSITENYGYTF

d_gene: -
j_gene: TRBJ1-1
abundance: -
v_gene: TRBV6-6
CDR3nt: TGTGCCAGCAGTCAACGGGAGGCCGTGGCAATGAACACTGAAGCTTTCTTT
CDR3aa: CASSQREAVAMNTEAFF

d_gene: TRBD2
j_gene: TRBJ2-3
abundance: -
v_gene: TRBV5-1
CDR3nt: TGCGCCAGCAGCTTGCAACCCCTAGCGGGGGTAACAGATACGCAGTATTTT
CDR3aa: CASSLQPLAGVTDTQYF

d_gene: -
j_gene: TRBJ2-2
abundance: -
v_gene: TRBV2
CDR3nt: TGTGCCAGCAAGTCCACCGGGGAGCTGTTTTTT
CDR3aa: CASKSTGELFF

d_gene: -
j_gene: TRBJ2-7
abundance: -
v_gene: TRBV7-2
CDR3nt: TGTGCCAGCTCCAAGACTGGTTACGAGCAGTACTTC
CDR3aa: CASSKTGYEQYF

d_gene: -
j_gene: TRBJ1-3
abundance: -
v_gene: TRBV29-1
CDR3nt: TGCAGCGTTGCCGGAACGTCTGGAAACACCATATATTTT
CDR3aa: CSVAGTSGNTIYF

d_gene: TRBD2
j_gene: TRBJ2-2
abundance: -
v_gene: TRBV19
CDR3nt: TGTGCCAGTAGTCCGGGACTAGCGGGAGGGACCGGGGAGCTGTTTTTT
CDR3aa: CASSPGLAGGTGELFF

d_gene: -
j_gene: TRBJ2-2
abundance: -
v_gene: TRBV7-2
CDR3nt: TGTGCCAGCAGCTTAGCCTCTTACACCGGGGAGCTGTTTTTT
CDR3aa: CASSLASYTGELFF

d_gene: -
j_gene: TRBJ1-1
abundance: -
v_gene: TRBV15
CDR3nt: TGTGCCACCGCAACAGCGGCGGGTGAAGCTTTCTTT
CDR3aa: CATATAAGEAFF

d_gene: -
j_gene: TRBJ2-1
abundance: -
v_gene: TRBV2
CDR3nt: TGTGCCAGCAGTTCCCCGCTGTATGCGGGGCCATACAATGAGCAGTTCTTC
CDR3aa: CASSSPLYAGPYNEQFF

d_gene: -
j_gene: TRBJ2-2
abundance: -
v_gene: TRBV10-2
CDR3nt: TGCGCCAGCAGTGGGACAGACGGGAACACCGGGGAGCTGTTTTTT
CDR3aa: CASSGTDGNTGELFF

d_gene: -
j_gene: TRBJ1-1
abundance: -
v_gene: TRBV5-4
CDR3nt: TGTGCCAGCAGCTTTGGGGGAGGTAACACTGAAGCTTTCTTT
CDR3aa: CASSFGGGNTEAFF

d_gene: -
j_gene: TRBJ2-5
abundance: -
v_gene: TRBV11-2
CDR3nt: TGTGCCAGCAGCGCGGGACGGCAGTACCAAGAGACCCAGTACTTC
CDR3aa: CASSAGRQYQETQYF

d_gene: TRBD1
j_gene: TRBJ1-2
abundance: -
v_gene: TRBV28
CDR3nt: TGTGCCAGCAGTATCGGACAGGCTTTCTATGGCTACACCTTC
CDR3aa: CASSIGQAFYGYTF

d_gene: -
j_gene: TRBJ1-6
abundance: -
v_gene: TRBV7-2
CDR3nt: TGTGCCAGCAGCCCTAGATGGCATTGGAATAATTCACCCCTCCACTTT
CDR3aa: CASSPRWHWNNSPLHF